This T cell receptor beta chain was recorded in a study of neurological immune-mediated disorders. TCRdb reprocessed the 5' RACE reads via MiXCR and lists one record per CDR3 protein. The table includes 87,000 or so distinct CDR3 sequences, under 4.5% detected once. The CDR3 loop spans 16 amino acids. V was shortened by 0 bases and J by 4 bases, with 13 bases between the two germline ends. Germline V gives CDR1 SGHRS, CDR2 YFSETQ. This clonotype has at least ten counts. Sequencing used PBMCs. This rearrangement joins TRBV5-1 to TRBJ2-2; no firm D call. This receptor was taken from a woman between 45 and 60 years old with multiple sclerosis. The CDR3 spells CASSLESVRSTGELFF. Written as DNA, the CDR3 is TGCGCCAGCAGCTTGGAGTCGGTCAGGTCCACCGGGGAGCTGTTTTTT.